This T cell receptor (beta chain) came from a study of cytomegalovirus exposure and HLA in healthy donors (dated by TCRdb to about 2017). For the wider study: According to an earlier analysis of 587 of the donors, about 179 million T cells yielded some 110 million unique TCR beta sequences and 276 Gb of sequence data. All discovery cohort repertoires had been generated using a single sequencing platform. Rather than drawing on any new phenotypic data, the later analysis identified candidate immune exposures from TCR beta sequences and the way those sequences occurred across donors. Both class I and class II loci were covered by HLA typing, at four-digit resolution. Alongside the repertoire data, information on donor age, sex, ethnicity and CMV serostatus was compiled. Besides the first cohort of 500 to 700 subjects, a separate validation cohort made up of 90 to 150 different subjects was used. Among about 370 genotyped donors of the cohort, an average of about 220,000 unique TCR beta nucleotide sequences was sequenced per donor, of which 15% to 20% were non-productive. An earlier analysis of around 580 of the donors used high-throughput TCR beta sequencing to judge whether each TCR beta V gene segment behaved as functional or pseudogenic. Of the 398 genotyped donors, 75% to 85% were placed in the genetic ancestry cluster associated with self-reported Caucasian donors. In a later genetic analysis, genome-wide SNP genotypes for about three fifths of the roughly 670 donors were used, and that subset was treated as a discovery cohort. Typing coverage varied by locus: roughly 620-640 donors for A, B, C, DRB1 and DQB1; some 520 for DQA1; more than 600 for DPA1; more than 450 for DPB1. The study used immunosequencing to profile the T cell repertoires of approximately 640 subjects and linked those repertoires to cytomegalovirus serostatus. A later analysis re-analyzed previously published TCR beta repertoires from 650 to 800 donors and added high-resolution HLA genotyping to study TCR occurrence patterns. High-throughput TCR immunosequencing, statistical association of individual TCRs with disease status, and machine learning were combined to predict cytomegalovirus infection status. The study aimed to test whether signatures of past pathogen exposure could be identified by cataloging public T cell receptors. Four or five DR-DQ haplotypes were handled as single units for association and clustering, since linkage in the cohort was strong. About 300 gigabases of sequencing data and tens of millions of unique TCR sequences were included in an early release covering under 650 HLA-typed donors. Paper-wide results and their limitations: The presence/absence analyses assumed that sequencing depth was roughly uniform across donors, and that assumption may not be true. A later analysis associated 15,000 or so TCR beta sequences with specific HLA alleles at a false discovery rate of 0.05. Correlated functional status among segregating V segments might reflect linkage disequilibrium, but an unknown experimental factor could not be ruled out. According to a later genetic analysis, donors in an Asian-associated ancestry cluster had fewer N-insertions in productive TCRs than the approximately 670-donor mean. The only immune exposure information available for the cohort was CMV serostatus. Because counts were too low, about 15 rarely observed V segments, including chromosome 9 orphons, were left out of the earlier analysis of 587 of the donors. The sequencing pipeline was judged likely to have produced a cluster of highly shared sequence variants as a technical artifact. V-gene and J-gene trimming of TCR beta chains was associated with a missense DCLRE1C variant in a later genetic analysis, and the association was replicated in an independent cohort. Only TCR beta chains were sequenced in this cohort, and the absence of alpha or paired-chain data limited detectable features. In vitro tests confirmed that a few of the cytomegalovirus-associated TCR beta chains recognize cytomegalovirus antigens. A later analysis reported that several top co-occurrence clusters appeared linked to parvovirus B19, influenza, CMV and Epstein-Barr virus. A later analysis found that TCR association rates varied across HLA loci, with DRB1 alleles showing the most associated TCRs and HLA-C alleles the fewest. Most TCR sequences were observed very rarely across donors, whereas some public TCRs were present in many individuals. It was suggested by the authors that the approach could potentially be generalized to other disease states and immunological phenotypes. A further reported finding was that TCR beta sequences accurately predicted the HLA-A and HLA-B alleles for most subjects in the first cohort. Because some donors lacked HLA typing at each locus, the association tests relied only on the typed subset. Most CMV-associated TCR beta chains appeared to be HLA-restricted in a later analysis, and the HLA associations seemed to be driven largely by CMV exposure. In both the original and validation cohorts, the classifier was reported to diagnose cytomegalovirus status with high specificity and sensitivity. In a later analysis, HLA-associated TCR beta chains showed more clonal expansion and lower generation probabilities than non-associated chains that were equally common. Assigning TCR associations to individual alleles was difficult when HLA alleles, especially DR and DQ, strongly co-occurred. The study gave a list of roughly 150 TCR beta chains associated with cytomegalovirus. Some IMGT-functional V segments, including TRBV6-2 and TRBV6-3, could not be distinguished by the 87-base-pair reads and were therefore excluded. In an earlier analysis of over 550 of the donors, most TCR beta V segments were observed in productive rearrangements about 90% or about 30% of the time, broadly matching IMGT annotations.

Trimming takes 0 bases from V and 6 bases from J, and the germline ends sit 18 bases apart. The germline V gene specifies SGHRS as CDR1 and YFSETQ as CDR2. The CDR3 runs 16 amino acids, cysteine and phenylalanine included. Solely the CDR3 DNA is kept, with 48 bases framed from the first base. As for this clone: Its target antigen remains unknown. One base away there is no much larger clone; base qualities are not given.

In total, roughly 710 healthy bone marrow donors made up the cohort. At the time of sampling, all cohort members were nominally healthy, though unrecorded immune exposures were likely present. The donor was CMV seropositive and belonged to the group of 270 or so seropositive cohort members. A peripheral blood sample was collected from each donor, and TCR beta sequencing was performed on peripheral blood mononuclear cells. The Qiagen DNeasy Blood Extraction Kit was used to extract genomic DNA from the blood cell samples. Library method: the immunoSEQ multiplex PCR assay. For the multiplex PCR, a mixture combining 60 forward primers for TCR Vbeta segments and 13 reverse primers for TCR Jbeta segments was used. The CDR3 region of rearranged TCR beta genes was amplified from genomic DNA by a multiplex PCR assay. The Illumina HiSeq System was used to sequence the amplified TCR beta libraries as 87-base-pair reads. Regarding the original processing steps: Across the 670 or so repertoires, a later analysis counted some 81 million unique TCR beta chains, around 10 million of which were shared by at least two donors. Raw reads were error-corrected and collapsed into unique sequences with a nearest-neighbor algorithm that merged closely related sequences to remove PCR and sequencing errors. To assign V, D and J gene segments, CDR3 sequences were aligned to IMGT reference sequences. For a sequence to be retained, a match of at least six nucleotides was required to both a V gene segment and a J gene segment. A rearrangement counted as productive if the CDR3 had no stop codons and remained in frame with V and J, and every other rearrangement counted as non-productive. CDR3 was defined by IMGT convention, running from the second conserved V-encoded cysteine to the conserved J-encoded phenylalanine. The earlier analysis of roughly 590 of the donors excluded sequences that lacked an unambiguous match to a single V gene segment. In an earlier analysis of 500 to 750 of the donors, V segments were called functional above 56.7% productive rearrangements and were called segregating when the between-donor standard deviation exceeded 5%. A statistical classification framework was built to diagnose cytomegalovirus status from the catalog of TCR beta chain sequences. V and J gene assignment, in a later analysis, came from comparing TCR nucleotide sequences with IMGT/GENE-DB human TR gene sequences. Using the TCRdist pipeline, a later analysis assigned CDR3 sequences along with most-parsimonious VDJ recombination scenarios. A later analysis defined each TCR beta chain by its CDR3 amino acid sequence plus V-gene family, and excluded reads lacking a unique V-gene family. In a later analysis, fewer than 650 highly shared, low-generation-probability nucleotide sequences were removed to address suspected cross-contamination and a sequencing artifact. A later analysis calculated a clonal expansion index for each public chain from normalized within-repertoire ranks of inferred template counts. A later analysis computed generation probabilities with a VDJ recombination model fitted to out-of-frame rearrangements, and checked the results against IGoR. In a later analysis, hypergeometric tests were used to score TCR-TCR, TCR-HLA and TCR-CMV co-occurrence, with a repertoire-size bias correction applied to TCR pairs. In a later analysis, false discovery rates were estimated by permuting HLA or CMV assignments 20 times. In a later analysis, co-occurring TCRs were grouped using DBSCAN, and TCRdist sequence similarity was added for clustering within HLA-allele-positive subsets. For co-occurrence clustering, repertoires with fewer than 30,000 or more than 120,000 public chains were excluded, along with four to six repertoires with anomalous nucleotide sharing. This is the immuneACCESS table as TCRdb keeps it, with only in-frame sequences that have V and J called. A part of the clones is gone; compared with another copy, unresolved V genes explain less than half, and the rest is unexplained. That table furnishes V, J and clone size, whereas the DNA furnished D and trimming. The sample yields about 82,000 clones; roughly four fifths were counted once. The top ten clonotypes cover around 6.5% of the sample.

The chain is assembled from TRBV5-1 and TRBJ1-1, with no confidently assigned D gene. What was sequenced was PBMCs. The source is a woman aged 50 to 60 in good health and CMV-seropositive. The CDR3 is CASSLVVGGSGAEAFF. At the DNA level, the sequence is TGCGCCAGCAGCTTGGTCGTTGGAGGATCGGGAGCTGAAGCTTTCTTT.